The clone carrying this T cell receptor beta chain was observed a single time. This record belongs to a study of blood T cell repertoires in COVID-19. At the level of the study: Acute and convalescent COVID-19 specimens originated in the United States, Italy and Spain. The cDNA or gDNA used as material had been derived from T cells, B-cell-depleted T cells, or PBMCs.

Methods used by the authors: Amplified reference gene primers provided the basis for estimating nucleated cell counts. The method was immunoSEQ multiplex PCR; TCRdb's version includes in-frame clones alone and lacks a portion of them. V and J calls plus clone size are reproduced from that table; the DNA served to infer D and trimming. The sample includes roughly 100,000 clones, 84% of them seen just once. The CDR3 has 13 residues. V was shortened by 0 bases and J by 5 bases, with 10 bases between the two germline ends. Germline CDR1 and CDR2: GTSNPN and SVGIG (reference sequence). The receptor was isolated from a human donor in a cohort sampled during active or convalescent COVID-19. The chain couples TRBV30 to TRBJ1-1, with no clear D. Sequenced material: peripheral blood. DNA of the CDR3: TGTGCCTGGAGTGTAGCTCGGGGAACTGAAGCTTTCTTT. Its translation: CAWSVARGTEAFF.